These 7 T cell receptor beta chains came from one sample sequenced in a study of blood T cell repertoires in COVID-19. Method: immunoSEQ multiplex PCR; TCRdb's copy keeps in-frame clones and lacks some. Here the sample spans around 170,000 clones, 70% to 90% being singletons. The specimen sequenced was peripheral blood. Source of these receptors: a man aged 18-30 years who had recovered from COVID-19.

V usage is TRBV18 and J usage is TRBJ2-7; D possibly corresponds to TRBD1 (5 bases). The CDR3 contains 13 residues. Germline lookup yields CDR1 KGHSH and CDR2 LQKENI. V was trimmed by 2 bases and J by 3 bases, leaving 8 bases between them. The CDR3 is CASSPVQGYEQYF. CDR3 in DNA: TGTGCCAGCTCACCAGTTCAGGGCTACGAGCAGTACTTC.

This chain connects TRBV27 to TRBJ1-4; 10 bases are a match to TRBD1. Germline CDR1 MNHEY, CDR2 SMNVEV (reference sequence). This CDR3 is built from 12 residues. The trim removed 5 bases at V and 14 bases at J, leaving 5 bases unmatched. The DNA for the CDR3 is TGTGCCAGCAGTCCTGACAGGGGGCAGCTGTTTTTT. Translated, it gives CASSPDRGQLFF.

This clone showed up just once. The chain links TRBV5-1 to TRBJ1-2; 7 bases map to TRBD1. The germline gives CDR1 SGHRS, CDR2 YFSETQ. CDR3 length: 15 amino acids. V lost 0 bases and J lost 4; bases outside the gene matches: 6. The CDR3 sequence: CASSLVGTDLYGYTF. Here the CDR3 DNA reads TGCGCCAGCAGCTTGGTAGGGACAGACCTCTATGGCTACACCTTC.

The genes are TRBV5-1 and TRBJ1-6; tentative D call: TRBD1 (6 bases). In germline, CDR1 is SGHRS, CDR2 YFSETQ. CDR3 length equals 15 residues. V was pared by 4 bases and J by 3 bases, with 11 bases between. CDR3: CASSPRTDYNSPLHF. DNA for the CDR3: TGCGCCAGCAGCCCGCGGACAGACTATAATTCACCCCTCCACTTT.

CDR3 in DNA: TGCGCCAGCAGCTTGGGGAGGGGCGCGGAGACCCAGTACTTC. Translation gives CASSLGRGAETQYF. This rearrangement joins TRBV5-1 to TRBJ2-5; possible D gene TRBD2, 6 bases. The V end was cut by 0 bases, the J end by 5 bases, with 11 bases between. Germline assignment: CDR1 SGHRS and CDR2 YFSETQ. The CDR3 covers 14 residues.

About this clone itself: Sequence at one end of the junction differs from germline and may be a read error. The chain is built from TRBV7-7 and TRBJ2-1; 11 bases align to TRBD1. CDR1 and CDR2 from the germline V gene are SSHAT and FNYEAQ (reference sequence). This CDR3 comprises 15 residues. CDR3 amino acids: CASSSGQGASNEQFF. The CDR3 coding sequence is TGTGCTAGCAGCTCCGGACAGGGGGCTAGCAATGAGCAGTTCTTC.

The chain employs TRBV4-1 and TRBJ1-1, with D unclear. The CDR3 extends over 15 amino acids. Germline V gene sequence: CDR1 MGHRA, CDR2 YSYEKL. Trimming removed 2 bases from V and 2 bases from J, with 12 bases in between. The DNA for the CDR3 is TGCGCCAGCAGCCAACAAGCCCCCCTTAACACTGAAGCTTTCTTT. It specifies CASSQQAPLNTEAFF.